Presented here are 21 T cell receptor beta chains from one specimen sequenced in a study of T-cell reconstitution after alpha-beta-depleted transplantation in children. The library targeted TCRbeta and was prepared with unique molecular identifiers. MiXCR, run by TCRdb on the PCR reads, gives a single entry per CDR3 protein. The sample has approximately 230,000 distinct CDR3 sequences, about a quarter seen once. The sequences come from PBMCs, collected before TCRalphabeta/CD19-depleted stem cell transplant. All receptors derive from a girl aged 2 to 9 with Fanconi anemia, due to receive a stem cell transplant.

This chain joins TRBV29-1 and TRBJ2-2; D gene unclear. The V end was cut by 1 base, the J end by 4 bases, with 10 bases between. The CDR3 has 14 amino acids. Germline CDR1 and CDR2: SQVTM and ANQGSEA. The CDR3 DNA reads as TGCAGCGTTGAAGCCCCCTATTCCACCGGGGAGCTGTTTTTT. Amino acid sequence: CSVEAPYSTGELFF.

Only a few counts were recorded for this clonotype. The chain is built from TRBV9 and TRBJ2-2; 9 bases map to TRBD2. CDR1 is SGDLS, CDR2 YYNGEE, per germline. CDR3 size: 15 residues. With V trimmed by 6 bases and J by 8 bases, 11 bases remained unmatched. The CDR3 spells CASTTAGGPKGELFF. CDR3 sequence (DNA): TGTGCCAGCACCACGGCGGGAGGGCCAAAGGGGGAGCTGTTTTTT.

This clonotype was seen only a few times. This chain connects TRBV6-1 to TRBJ2-5; no reliable D call. Germline V lookup: CDR1 MNHNS, CDR2 SASEGT. The CDR3 has 14 amino acids. V was pared by 5 bases and J by 5 bases, with 15 bases between. Here the CDR3 reads CASSQDPMGETQYF. As DNA, the CDR3 is TGTGCCAGCAGTCAGGATCCAATGGGGGAGACCCAGTACTTC.

The chain carries TRBV24-1 and TRBJ1-1; D is unresolved. CDR1 is KGHDR, CDR2 SFDVKD, per germline. The CDR3 is 14 amino acids. The V end lost 7 bases, the J end lost 7 bases, and 18 bases lay between the germline ends. CDR3 bases: TGTGCCACCAGAAGAAGAAAGTGGAAGGTTGAAGCTTTCTTT. This sequence encodes CATRRRKWKVEAFF.

In this sample, this clonotype turned up many times. CDR3 sequence reads: CASSLDSAPYNEQFF. For the CDR3, the DNA is TGTGCCAGCAGCTTAGATTCCGCGCCTTACAATGAGCAGTTCTTC. The chain uses TRBV7-6 and TRBJ2-1; D remains ambiguous. V gave up 1 base and J gave up 4 bases, with 11 bases separating them. The length of the CDR3 is 15 residues. Germline V lookup: CDR1 SGHVS, CDR2 FNYEAQ.

This clonotype was seen ten or more times. The chain joins TRBV12-3 or TRBV12-4 to TRBJ1-1; 8 positions agree with TRBD1. The CDR3 spans 15 residues. V dropped 5 bases and J dropped 1; count of bases not matched to a gene: 6. DNA for the CDR3: TGTGCCAGCAGTACCGGACAGGGAGGGAACACTGAAGCTTTCTTT. Translating it yields CASSTGQGGNTEAFF.

The V gene is TRBV6-1, the J gene TRBJ2-7; D is uncertain. The V end lost 4 bases, the J end lost 3 bases, and 7 bases lay between the germline ends. CDR3 length: 12 residues. Germline V gene lookup returns CDR1 MNHNS and CDR2 SASEGT. CDR3 DNA: TGTGCCAGCAGTGTCAATCTCTACGAGCAGTACTTC. It yields the protein CASSVNLYEQYF.

The J gene is TRBJ2-7, the V gene TRBV7-2, with 8 bases fitting TRBD2. The CDR3 has 15 amino acids. The germline V gene has CDR1 SGHTA and CDR2 FQGNSA. J lost 3 bases, V lost 2 bases, and 6 bases had no gene match. CDR3 in amino acids: CASSLFSGAFYEQYF. CDR3 sequence (DNA): TGTGCCAGCAGCTTATTTAGCGGGGCATTCTACGAGCAGTACTTC.

This clonotype was counted only a few times. The chain has TRBV20-1 and TRBJ2-7, with no clear D. The CDR3 totals 12 residues. V was clipped by 1 base and J by 4 bases, with 8 bases between them. Germline CDR1 reads DFQATT; CDR2 reads SNEGSKA (reference sequence). CDR3 protein: CSARAKEYEQYF. The DNA of the CDR3 is TGCAGTGCTAGAGCTAAGGAGTACGAGCAGTACTTC.

The chain is built from TRBV12-3 or TRBV12-4 and TRBJ2-2; D ambiguous. V lost 7 bases, J lost 8 bases, and 14 bases lay in between. The CDR3 loop spans 13 amino acids. In DNA form, the CDR3 reads TGTGCCAGCAACCCTTCGGCAAGGGGGGAGCTGTTTTTT. It codes for CASNPSARGELFF.

This clonotype was seen repeatedly, ten times or more. The genes are TRBV20-1 and TRBJ2-5, with unresolved D. Per germline, CDR1 DFQATT and CDR2 SNEGSKA (reference sequence). Trimming removed 3 bases from V and 1 base from J, with 12 bases in between. The CDR3 is made up of 14 amino acids. Here the CDR3 DNA reads TGCAGTGCTAGTATCACCGGGTCCCAAGAGACCCAGTACTTC. Its protein is CSASITGSQETQYF.

This clonotype has at least ten counts. V gene TRBV6-5 combines with J gene TRBJ2-5, with 7 bases lining up with TRBD2. The CDR3 loop spans 14 amino acids. Unmatched junction bases numbered 5, after V lost 2 bases and J lost 5 bases. The germline V gene has CDR1 MNHEY and CDR2 SVGAGI. The DNA of the CDR3 is TGTGCCAGCAGTTACCTAGCGGAGGATGAGACCCAGTACTTC. Encoded protein: CASSYLAEDETQYF.

The chain carries TRBV7-8 and TRBJ2-3; 7 bases align to TRBD2. CDR3 length: 18 amino acids. Germline V CDR1 and CDR2: SGHVS, FQNEAQ. Germline trimming cut 5 bases from V and 0 bases from J; bases unmatched to any gene: 14. The CDR3 spells CASSRRASGAISTDTQYF. Here the CDR3 DNA reads TGTGCCAGCAGCCGTAGGGCCAGCGGGGCTATTAGCACAGATACGCAGTATTTT. The full variable domain, rest sourced from reference TRBV7-8 and TRBJ2-3, is GAGVSQSPRYKVAKRGQDVALRCDPISGHVSLFWYQQALGQGPEFLTYFQNEAQLDKSGLPSDRFFAERPEGSVSTLKIQRTQQEDSAVYLCASSRRASGAISTDTQYFGPGTRLTVL.

The V call is TRBV6-5, the J call TRBJ2-2; either TRBD1 or TRBD2 may fit D (5 bases each). The V gene lost 1 base and the J gene lost 5 bases, with 17 bases spanning the gap. Germline assignment: CDR1 MNHEY and CDR2 SVGAGI. The CDR3 has 17 residues. The CDR3 coding sequence is TGTGCCAGCAGTTACTGGGACCTCCCTACGCGGACCGGGGAGCTGTTTTTT. Translated: CASSYWDLPTRTGELFF.

The CDR3 coding sequence is TGTGCCAGCAGTCTGATCGGAAACACCATATATTTT. Residues: CASSLIGNTIYF. The rearrangement joins TRBV12-3 or TRBV12-4 to TRBJ1-3, with unresolved D. Trimming cost V 5 bases and J 4 bases, with 6 bases left between them. This CDR3 has 12 residues.

The chain carries TRBV2 and TRBJ2-7, with 9 nucleotides matching TRBD1. The CDR3 runs 14 residues. Germline V gives CDR1 SNHLY, CDR2 FYNNEI. V dropped 6 bases and J dropped 6; count of bases not matched to a gene: 9. CDR3 protein: CASRKARQGGEQYF. CDR3 sequence (DNA): TGTGCCAGCAGGAAGGCGCGACAGGGGGGCGAGCAGTACTTC. Supplemented by reference TRBV2 and TRBJ2-7, the full variable domain reads EPEVTQTPSHQVTQMGQEVILRCVPISNHLYFYWYRQILGQKVEFLVSFYNNEISEKSEIFDDQFSVERPDGSNFTLKIRSTKLEDSAMYFCASRKARQGGEQYFGPGTRLTVT.

In this sample, this clonotype turned up many times. The chain uses TRBV27 and TRBJ2-1; a weak D match, TRBD1 (5 bases). This CDR3 spans 14 amino acids. The germline CDR1 and CDR2 sequences are MNHEY and SMNVEV (reference sequence). The V and J ends lost 5 bases and 9 bases respectively, with 17 bases between them. The CDR3 sequence is CASSIGWAQGEQFF. The DNA for the CDR3 is TGTGCCAGCAGTATAGGATGGGCCCAGGGTGAGCAGTTCTTC.

The chain uses TRBV20-1 and TRBJ2-7; 8 nucleotides align to TRBD1. CDR3 length: 16 residues. Germline lookup yields CDR1 DFQATT and CDR2 SNEGSKA (reference sequence). Germline trimming cut 6 bases from V and 9 bases from J; bases unmatched to any gene: 22. The CDR3 coding sequence is TGCAGTGCCGTCCCGGGACAGGCGCAGTCGTATCCGTGGCAGTACTTC. Its protein product is CSAVPGQAQSYPWQYF.

This clonotype was recorded at least ten times. V usage is TRBV29-1 and J usage is TRBJ2-7, with D possibly matching TRBD1 (6 bases). V was shortened by 4 bases and J by 3 bases, with 13 bases between the two germline ends. This CDR3 contains 13 residues. Germline CDR1 is SQVTM and CDR2 is ANQGSEA. The CDR3, as DNA: TGCAGCGTTGCTACAGGGTGGGGCTACGAGCAGTACTTC. Translated, it gives CSVATGWGYEQYF.

Within the sample, this clonotype is medium-sized (0.01 to 0.1%). The V gene is TRBV6-4, the J gene TRBJ2-1; 11 positions agree with TRBD2. Germline V gene sequence: CDR1 MRHNA, CDR2 SNTAGT. The CDR3 has 15 residues. The ends lost 3 bases at V and 4 bases at J; junction bases unmatched: 2. In DNA form, the CDR3 reads TGTGCCAGCAGTGAAACTAGCGGGAGTTACAATGAGCAGTTCTTC. It encodes CASSETSGSYNEQFF.

In this sample, this clonotype turned up a few times. The V call is TRBV20-1, the J call TRBJ2-3; D perhaps matches TRBD2 (6 bases). Trimming shortened V by 7 bases and J by 3 bases, and 14 bases separated the two germline ends. This CDR3 has 13 amino acids. Germline V CDR1 and CDR2: DFQATT, SNEGSKA (reference sequence). Here the CDR3 reads CSGKLALTDTQYF. CDR3 bases: TGCAGTGGTAAACTAGCACTTACAGATACGCAGTATTTT.